The 7 T cell receptor beta chains listed next were all sequenced from one sample in a study of T cell responses to AZD1222 COVID-19 vaccine. Assay: immunoSEQ multiplex PCR; the TCRdb copy retains only in-frame clones and omits some. Its table lists 150,000 or so clones. What was sequenced was peripheral blood. The receptors here all came from an adult in good health.

The V and J genes are TRBV2 and TRBJ1-2; the match to TRBD1 covers 8 bases. The CDR3 is made up of 14 amino acids. V was pared by 4 bases and J by 8 bases, with 9 bases of the junction left unmatched. Germline CDR1 and CDR2: SNHLY and FYNNEI. The CDR3 DNA sequence: TGTGCCAGCAGTGTCGACAGGGGTTCGGGAGGCTACACCTTC. The encoded protein is CASSVDRGSGGYTF. Together with reference TRBV2 and TRBJ1-2, the CDR3 gives the full variable domain: EPEVTQTPSHQVTQMGQEVILRCVPISNHLYFYWYRQILGQKVEFLVSFYNNEISEKSEIFDDQFSVERPDGSNFTLKIRSTKLEDSAMYFCASSVDRGSGGYTFGSGTRLTVV.

In nucleotides, the CDR3 is TGTGCCAGCAGGGGTTGGGACAGTAACACTGAAGCTTTCTTT. It translates to CASRGWDSNTEAFF. This chain connects TRBV6-5 to TRBJ1-1, with 7 bases identical to TRBD1. V lost 6 bases, J lost 2 bases, and 6 bases stayed unmatched. This CDR3 region has 14 residues. Germline V gives CDR1 MNHEY, CDR2 SVGAGI.

The V call is TRBV28, the J call TRBJ1-4, with D hard to call. The germline V and J ends were trimmed by 1 base and 4 bases, with 7 bases remaining between them. Germline lookup yields CDR1 MDHEN and CDR2 SYDVKM. CDR3 length: 14 residues. CDR3 in DNA: TGTGCCAGCAGTTTATTCAGAGTTAATGAAAAACTGTTTTTT. This gives the protein CASSLFRVNEKLFF.

CDR3 sequence: CASSQEAGAKVTEAFF. The CDR3 DNA follows: TGTGCCAGCAGCCAAGAAGCGGGCGCAAAGGTCACTGAAGCTTTCTTT. This chain joins TRBV3-1 (or the pseudogene TRBV3-2) and TRBJ1-1; D gene uncertain. Germline lookup yields CDR1 LGHDT and CDR2 YNNKEL (reference sequence). Trimming removed 0 bases from V and 4 bases from J, with 15 bases in between. The CDR3 has 16 residues.

This CDR3 reads CASSTRVPTGELFF. The CDR3 nucleotides read TGTGCCAGTAGTACCAGGGTTCCCACCGGGGAGCTGTTTTTT. This chain connects TRBV19 to TRBJ2-2; possibly TRBD1 for D (5 bases). V was trimmed by 4 bases and J by 4 bases, leaving 10 bases between them. The CDR3 spans 14 residues. Per germline, CDR1 LNHDA and CDR2 SQIVND (reference sequence).

The chain recombines TRBV6-6 with TRBJ2-5, with 11 bases matching TRBD1. CDR3 size: 15 residues. The germline V gene has CDR1 MNHNY and CDR2 SVGAGI (reference sequence). Losses at the gene ends were 2 bases for V and 5 bases for J; bases not matched to a gene: 4. The CDR3 region has the DNA TGTGCCAGCAGTTACAGGACAGGGGGCATGGAGACCCAGTACTTC. Encoded protein: CASSYRTGGMETQYF.

The chain combines TRBV6-5 with TRBJ2-7, with 7 bases fitting TRBD1. CDR1 is MNHEY, CDR2 SVGAGI, per germline. The CDR3 is 15 residues long. After removal of 7 bases from V and 1 base from J, the junction contained 10 bases not matched to a gene. CDR3: CASTPRQGTSYEQYF. CDR3 DNA sequence: TGTGCCAGCACCCCTCGACAGGGCACTTCCTACGAGCAGTACTTC.